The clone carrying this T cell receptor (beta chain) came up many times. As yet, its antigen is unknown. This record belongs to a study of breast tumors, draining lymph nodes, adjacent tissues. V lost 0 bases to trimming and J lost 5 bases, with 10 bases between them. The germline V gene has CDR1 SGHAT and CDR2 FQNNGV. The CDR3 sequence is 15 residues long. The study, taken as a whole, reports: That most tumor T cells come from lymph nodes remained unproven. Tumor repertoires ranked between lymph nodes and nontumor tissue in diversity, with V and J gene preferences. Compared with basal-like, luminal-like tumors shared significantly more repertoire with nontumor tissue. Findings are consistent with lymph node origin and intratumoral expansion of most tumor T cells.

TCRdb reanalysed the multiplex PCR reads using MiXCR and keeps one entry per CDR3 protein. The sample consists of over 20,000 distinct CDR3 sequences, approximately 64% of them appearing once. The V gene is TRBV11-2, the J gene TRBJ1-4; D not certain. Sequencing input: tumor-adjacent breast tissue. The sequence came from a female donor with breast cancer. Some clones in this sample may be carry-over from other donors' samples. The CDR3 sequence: CASSLESGLNEKLFF. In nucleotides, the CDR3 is TGTGCCAGCAGCTTAGAGTCAGGCCTCAATGAAAAACTGTTTTTT.